This TCR beta chain was profiled in a study of blood T cell repertoires in COVID-19 (dated by TCRdb to between 2020 and 2021). Study-level background: Samples covering the acute and convalescent phases of COVID-19 were provided by collaborators in the United States, Italy and Spain. Samples came from the ongoing ImmuneRACE study (first 160 participants) plus 1,254 subjects from 6 global collaborators. The sample metadata nearly always contained a de-identified subject ID, COVID-19 status, age in years and sex. The repertoires were released in a freely available public database meant as a resource for research on the immune response to SARS-CoV-2. Where available, HLA class I and class II types were taken from metadata supplied by the sample provider and were not determined by assay-based typing. The prospective study material was composed of cDNA or gDNA derived from T cells, B-cell-depleted T cells, or PBMCs. The dataset comprised deeply sampled blood TCRbeta repertoires from subjects exposed to, actively infected with, or recovered from COVID-19.

Study-level results and caveats: The amount of clinical and demographic metadata varied by source and participant and was provided uncurated.

This clone appeared many times. Its antigen is still unknown. Base quality data are lacking; no much larger clone is found one base away. The germline V gene specifies SNHLY as CDR1 and FYNNEI as CDR2. Ends trimmed: V by 9 bases, J by 2 bases; bases unmatched to a gene: 15. Measured from the cysteine to the phenylalanine, the CDR3 is 16 residues long. Just CDR3 DNA is preserved here, 48 bases in frame from base 1. TCRbeta CDR3 regions were amplified from genomic DNA using the immunoSEQ Assay, a bias-controlled multiplex PCR. In the paper's pipeline: Nucleated cell counts per sample were estimated from amplification of reference gene primers within the assay. To quantify the absolute abundance of each unique TCRbeta CDR3 rearrangement, sequence reads were collapsed and filtered. For each sample, productive Simpson clonality was calculated as the square root of Simpson's diversity index over productive rearrangements. TCRdb's version of the immuneACCESS table is confined to in-frame rearrangements and falls short of the full clone set. An unresolved V gene accounts for under half of the shortfall where checked; the remainder is of unknown origin. V and J calls and clone size follow that table, whereas D and trimming were derived from the DNA. The sample table shows about 160,000 clones, and approximately 80% are seen once. The ten most abundant clones make up under 3.5% of the sample.

Whole blood was collected in K2EDTA tubes by collaborating institutions according to the institutions' own protocols. For TCRbeta analysis, collaborators shipped samples as frozen whole blood, isolated PBMCs, or DNA extracted from either of those sample types. This receptor chain uses TRBV2 and TRBJ1-1; 7 bases in the junction line up with TRBD1. The sequenced sample consisted of peripheral blood. The clonotype originates from a woman aged 55-69 years with acute or convalescent COVID-19. The CDR3 amino acid sequence is: CASFTGDPYKNTEAFF. In nucleotides, the sequence is TGTGCCAGTTTCACAGGGGACCCTTATAAAAACACTGAAGCTTTCTTT.